The present entry profiles one T cell receptor beta chain with its context. Its antigen is as yet unknown. These data come from a study of shared clonotypes between healthy human individuals. General observations from the study: Naive subsets tended to show greater estimated richness than memory subsets.

At the deep level, the assay was run. The repertoire was sequenced with immunoSEQ multiplex PCR; TCRdb's copy has only in-frame clones and lacks some. This sample has approximately 1,500,000 clones, with roughly 96% found just once. CDR1 SGHRS and CDR2 YFSETQ come from the germline V gene. The CDR3 length is 20 residues. V lost 3 bases, J lost 3 bases, and 16 bases stayed unmatched. What was sequenced was naive CD4+ T cells sorted from blood. Subset reported: CD45RA+ positively selected. The TCR originated in a man aged 25 to 40 in good health. This chain connects TRBV5-1 to TRBJ2-1; TRBD2 aligns across 12 bases. CDR3 DNA sequence: TGCGCCAGCAGCTCGGTAACTAGCGGGAGGCCCCAGCGTTTCTACAATGAGCAGTTCTTC. It codes for CASSSVTSGRPQRFYNEQFF.